These T cell receptor beta chains were read from a single sample in a study of cytomegalovirus exposure and HLA in healthy donors. Clones were sequenced by immunoSEQ multiplex PCR, and TCRdb holds only the in-frame ones, with some missing. The sample contains 150,000 or so clones, just over 75% of which appear only once. Sequenced material: PBMCs. All receptors come from a woman aged 35 to 49 in good health and CMV-seronegative. CDR3s include the opening cysteine and the closing phenylalanine or tryptophan. The order of the fields is J gene, V gene, CDR3 protein.

>TRBJ1-1|TRBV7-9
CASSLASVVRAATFF
>TRBJ2-7|TRBV5-1
CASSLGSGSGEQYF
>TRBJ2-7|TRBV9
CASSVDLGSYEQYF
>TRBJ2-3|TRBV14
CASSQDGPRSDTQYF
>TRBJ1-1|TRBV6-5
CASSGTGFSTEAFF
>TRBJ2-3|TRBV27
CASSSFTDTQYF
>TRBJ1-4|TRBV11-3
CASTSQGIEKLFF
>TRBJ1-5|TRBV4-1
CASSQGDKPDQPQHF
>TRBJ1-1|TRBV29-1
CSVTGQPNTEAFF
>TRBJ2-7|TRBV7-9
CASSLRRGLRDSNYEQYF
>TRBJ2-3|TRBV27
CASRNFYTDTQYF
>TRBJ2-2|TRBV7-9
CASSRSGAGELFF
>TRBJ1-2|TRBV6-1
CASSEAAGPNYGYTF
>TRBJ2-3|TRBV28
CASLPGWHTDTQYF
>TRBJ2-5|TRBV6-1
CASSDGAETQYF
>TRBJ1-3|TRBV6-1
CASREGAGNTIYF
>TRBJ1-2|TRBV20-1
CSALREGYTF
>TRBJ1-1|TRBV5-6
CASSLGPGLRGTEAFF